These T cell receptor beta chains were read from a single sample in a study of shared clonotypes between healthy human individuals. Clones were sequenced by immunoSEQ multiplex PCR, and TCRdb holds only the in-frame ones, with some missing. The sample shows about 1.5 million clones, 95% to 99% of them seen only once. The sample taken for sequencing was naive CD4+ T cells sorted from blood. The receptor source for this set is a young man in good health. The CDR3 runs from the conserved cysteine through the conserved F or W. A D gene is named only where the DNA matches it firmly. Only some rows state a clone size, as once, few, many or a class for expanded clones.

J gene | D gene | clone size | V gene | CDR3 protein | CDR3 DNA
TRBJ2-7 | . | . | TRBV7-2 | CASSLGNAYEQYF | TGTGCCAGCAGCTTAGGGAATGCCTACGAGCAGTACTTC
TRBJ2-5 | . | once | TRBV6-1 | CASSVSVRETQYF | TGTGCCAGCAGTGTTAGCGTTCGAGAGACCCAGTACTTC
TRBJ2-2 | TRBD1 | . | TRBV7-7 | CASSSGQYTGELFF | TGTGCTAGCAGCTCGGGACAGTACACCGGGGAGCTGTTTTTT
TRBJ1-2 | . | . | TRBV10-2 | CASSEAGVSYGYTF | TGCGCCAGCAGTGAGGCAGGGGTTTCCTATGGCTACACCTTC
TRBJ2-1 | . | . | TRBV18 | CASSLRASSYNEQFF | TGTGCCAGCTCACTACGGGCCTCCTCCTACAATGAGCAGTTCTTC
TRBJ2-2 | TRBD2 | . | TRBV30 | CAWSPGTSGRIGELFF | TGTGCCTGGTCCCCCGGGACTAGCGGGAGAATCGGGGAGCTGTTTTTT
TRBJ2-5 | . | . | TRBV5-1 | CASSGGTALQETQYF | TGCGCCAGCAGCGGCGGGACAGCGCTCCAAGAGACCCAGTACTTC
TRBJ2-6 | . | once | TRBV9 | CASSAQQGANVLTF | TGTGCCAGCAGCGCCCAACAGGGGGCCAACGTCCTGACTTTC
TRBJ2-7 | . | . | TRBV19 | CASSLSRDPSYEQYF | TGTGCCAGTAGCCTTTCGCGGGACCCCTCCTACGAGCAGTACTTC
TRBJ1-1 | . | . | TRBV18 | CASSPYTDRPERAFF | TGTGCCAGCTCACCCTACACCGACAGGCCAGAGCGGGCTTTCTTT
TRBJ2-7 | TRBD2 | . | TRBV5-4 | CASSLWGTSGGYEQYF | TGTGCCAGCAGCTTGTGGGGGACTAGTGGGGGCTACGAGCAGTACTTC
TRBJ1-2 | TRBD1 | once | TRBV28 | CASRSGTGNYGYTF | TGTGCCAGCAGGTCCGGGACAGGGAACTATGGCTACACCTTC
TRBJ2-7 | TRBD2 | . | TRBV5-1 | CASSSLLAGGPSEQYF | TGCGCCAGCAGCTCCCTACTAGCGGGAGGGCCCTCAGAGCAGTACTTC
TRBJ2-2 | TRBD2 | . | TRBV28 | CASSPLAGGPSGTGELFF | TGTGCCAGCAGTCCACTAGCGGGAGGGCCGAGTGGGACCGGGGAGCTGTTTTTT